One sample yielded the 5 T cell receptor beta chains listed below, sequenced in a study of Tregs in tolerant kidney transplant recipients (dated by TCRdb to the late 2010s). This specimen's time point label, interpreted: blood sample drawn before combined kidney and bone marrow transplant. Library generation was performed with the immunoSEQ multiplex PCR assay. Imported from immuneACCESS, the table was reduced by TCRdb to in-frame sequences with V and J called. These copies leave out some clones; in studies compared against another copy, an unresolved V gene accounts for under half, and the cause of the remainder is not known. The sample has tens of thousands of clones on record, approximately 94% of them singletons. The top ten constitute 0.46% of the sample. The material sequenced was CD4+ T cells from blood, taken before the transplant. Receptor source: a human donor who received a combined kidney and bone marrow transplant.

The chain links TRBV6-7 to TRBJ2-5; 11 nucleotides line up with TRBD2. TRBV6-7 is an ORF, with its function uncertain. There are 14 residues in the CDR3. Germline trimming cut 8 bases from V and 4 bases from J; bases unmatched to any gene: 6. The CDR3 sequence: CASLGLAGGETQYF. Here the CDR3 DNA reads TGTGCCAGCCTCGGGCTAGCGGGGGGAGAGACCCAGTACTTC.

The V and J genes are TRBV5-6 and TRBJ2-2; 8 bases map to TRBD2. The CDR3 contains 17 residues. With 0 bases clipped from V and 7 bases from J, the junction kept 11 bases outside the gene matches. Germline V gene data show CDR1 as SGHDT and CDR2 as YYEEEE. The CDR3 reads CASSLGPLGGAGGELFF. The CDR3 DNA sequence: TGTGCCAGCAGCTTGGGACCCCTCGGGGGGGCCGGCGGGGAGCTGTTTTTT.

The J gene is TRBJ2-7, the V gene TRBV5-1, with 11 bases that match TRBD2. The CDR3 spans 16 residues. Germline V gene lookup returns CDR1 SGHRS and CDR2 YFSETQ. V trimming: 6 bases; J trimming: 5 bases; junction bases outside the gene matches: 13. The CDR3 DNA reads as TGCGCCAGCACTTATAGCGGGAGGGCCCCCTCAGACGAGCAGTACTTC. Translation: CASTYSGRAPSDEQYF.

This clone showed up just a few times. The V and J genes are TRBV9 and TRBJ1-2, with unresolved D. The CDR3 is made up of 14 amino acids. Germline CDR1 is SGDLS and CDR2 is YYNGEE. V was shortened by 0 bases and J by 5 bases, with 11 bases between the two germline ends. The CDR3 sequence is CASSVGGGEYGYTF. The CDR3 DNA reads TGTGCCAGCAGCGTAGGCGGAGGAGAGTATGGCTACACCTTC.

The V gene is TRBV5-4, the J gene TRBJ2-5; 10 bases fit TRBD2. Per the germline V gene, CDR1 is SGHNT and CDR2 is YYREEE (reference sequence). Germline trimming cut 4 bases from V and 0 bases from J; bases unmatched to any gene: 6. The CDR3 spans 16 residues. The CDR3 coding sequence is TGTGCCAGCAGCGCCTTAGCGGGGGGACACCAAGAGACCCAGTACTTC. Translating gives CASSALAGGHQETQYF.